Shown below are 14 T cell receptor beta chains from a single sample sequenced in a study of cytomegalovirus exposure and HLA in healthy donors. Sequencing used immunoSEQ multiplex PCR; TCRdb keeps in-frame clones, though not all of them. The sample carries around 190,000 clones, 86% recorded once. The material sequenced was PBMCs. Receptors were obtained from a young man in good health and CMV-seropositive.

The chain is built from TRBV2 and TRBJ2-1, with 10 bases identical to TRBD1. With V trimmed by 6 bases and J by 8 bases, 7 bases remained unmatched. Germline CDR1 and CDR2: SNHLY and FYNNEI. CDR3 length equals 14 residues. CDR3 in amino acids: CASSGGQGMDEQFF. The DNA for the CDR3 is TGTGCCAGCAGCGGGGGACAGGGGATGGATGAGCAGTTCTTC.

V and J are TRBV27 and TRBJ2-7; D is unclear. Germline V gene sequence: CDR1 MNHEY, CDR2 SMNVEV (reference sequence). Trimming left V 5 bases short and J 3 bases short, with 14 bases between. This CDR3 comprises 14 residues. The CDR3 loop reads CASSPIDKDYEQYF. As DNA, the CDR3 is TGTGCCAGCAGTCCGATTGATAAGGACTACGAGCAGTACTTC.

The gene calls are TRBV25-1 and TRBJ1-6; D gene uncertain. Germline V gene sequence: CDR1 MGHDK, CDR2 SYGVNS. This CDR3 region has 14 residues. Between the trimmed V and J ends, which lost 4 bases and 2 bases, there was a span of 6 bases. CDR3 region: CASSALPYNSPLHF. In DNA form, the CDR3 reads TGTGCCAGCAGTGCCCTGCCCTATAATTCACCCCTCCACTTT.

This clone has just one count. The CDR3 nucleotides are TGTGCCAGCTCACCGGAGGGACAGGTCTACGAGCAGTACTTC. Its translation is CASSPEGQVYEQYF. The chain carries TRBV18 and TRBJ2-7, with TRBD1 matching over 8 bases. CDR1 and CDR2 (germline): KGHSH, LQKENI. V lost 3 bases to trimming and J lost 3 bases; unmatched junction nucleotides: 4. The length of the CDR3 is 14 residues. The full variable domain, in which reference TRBV18 and TRBJ2-7 provide the parts outside the CDR3, is NAGVMQNPRHLVRRRGQEARLRCSPMKGHSHVYWYRQLPEEGLKFMVYLQKENIIDESGMPKERFSAEFPKEGPSILRIQQVVRGDSAAYFCASSPEGQVYEQYFGPGTRLTVT.

This clone was seen a few times. The chain recombines TRBV30 with TRBJ1-2; D unresolved. Germline V gene sequence: CDR1 GTSNPN, CDR2 SVGIG (reference sequence). This CDR3 contains 15 residues. Trimming took off 0 bases at V and 3 bases at J, with 14 bases between the two ends. CDR3 nucleotide sequence: TGTGCCTGGAGTGTAAGGCGATGGGGAGACTATGGCTACACCTTC. Encoded protein: CAWSVRRWGDYGYTF. Full variable domain (outside the CDR3, taken from reference TRBV30 and TRBJ1-2): SQTIHQWPATLVQPVGSPLSLECTVEGTSNPNLYWYRQAAGRGLQLLFYSVGIGQISSEVPQNLSASRPQDRQFILSSKKLLLSDSGFYLCAWSVRRWGDYGYTFGSGTRLTVV.

The chain is built from TRBV7-9 and TRBJ2-5; maybe TRBD1 (6 bases). The germline V gene has CDR1 SEHNR and CDR2 FQNEAQ (reference sequence). V lost 5 bases, J lost 0 bases, and 16 bases lay in between. The CDR3 totals 16 residues. CDR3 residues: CASSLVGGSYQETQYF. The CDR3 nucleotides read TGTGCCAGCAGCCTAGTAGGGGGTTCGTACCAAGAGACCCAGTACTTC.

The V and J genes are TRBV27 and TRBJ2-2; no clear D. This CDR3 region has 14 residues. Germline values: CDR1 MNHEY, CDR2 SMNVEV (reference sequence). V was clipped by 2 bases and J by 7 bases, with 11 bases between them. CDR3: CASSLGRSGGELFF. The CDR3 nucleotides read TGTGCCAGCAGTTTAGGCAGGTCGGGCGGGGAGCTGTTTTTT.

The V and J genes are TRBV27 and TRBJ2-1, with 9 bases matching TRBD1. The germline V gene encodes CDR1 MNHEY and CDR2 SMNVEV (reference sequence). Germline trimming cut 4 bases from V and 6 bases from J; bases unmatched to any gene: 7. The CDR3 covers 15 residues. CDR3 nucleotides: TGTGCCAGCAGTTCACTCGGGACAGGGAGCAATGAGCAGTTCTTC. This codes for CASSSLGTGSNEQFF.

The chain has TRBV9 and TRBJ2-1; D perhaps matches TRBD1 (5 bases). Trimming pared 4 bases from V and 0 bases from J, leaving 26 bases between. Per the germline V gene, CDR1 is SGDLS and CDR2 is YYNGEE. The CDR3 length is 20 residues. CDR3 region: CASSLPDKPPPSSSYNEQFF. DNA for the CDR3: TGTGCCAGCAGCCTCCCGGACAAACCTCCCCCGTCGAGCTCCTACAATGAGCAGTTCTTC.

The V call is TRBV7-6, the J call TRBJ2-2, with D unclear. Germline V gene sequence: CDR1 SGHVS, CDR2 FNYEAQ. This CDR3 spans 16 amino acids. The ends were cut back, 1 base at V and 6 bases at J, with 15 bases in the middle. For the CDR3, the DNA is TGTGCCAGCAGCTTAGGACCTACAAGCCCCCCCGGGGAGCTGTTTTTT. It encodes CASSLGPTSPPGELFF.

The gene calls are TRBV6-1 and TRBJ1-5, with D maybe TRBD1 (6 bases). The V gene's germline CDR1 is MNHNS and CDR2 SASEGT. Trimming shortened V by 2 bases and J by 6 bases, and 14 bases separated the two germline ends. The length of the CDR3 is 15 residues. CDR3 in DNA: TGTGCCAGCAGTGAACGGGGGGTAGGGGGTCAGCCCCAGCATTTT. This sequence encodes CASSERGVGGQPQHF.

This clone appeared once. This chain links TRBV28 with TRBJ2-5; a weak D match, TRBD2 (5 bases). Deletions cut 6 bases from V and 0 bases from J, with 11 bases between. The CDR3 consists of 14 residues. The germline V gene encodes CDR1 MDHEN and CDR2 SYDVKM. CDR3 residues: CASSRLQYQETQYF. The DNA for the CDR3 is TGTGCCAGCAGCAGACTACAGTACCAAGAGACCCAGTACTTC.

This chain connects TRBV7-9 to TRBJ1-4; D is ambiguous. The germline V and J ends were trimmed by 6 bases and 0 bases, with 8 bases remaining between them. The CDR3 has 14 amino acids. CDR1 is SEHNR and CDR2 is FQNEAQ in the germline V gene (reference sequence). The CDR3 DNA reads as TGTGCCAGCAGTCCGGGTGCAACTAATGAAAAACTGTTTTTT. This encodes CASSPGATNEKLFF.

The V gene is TRBV28, the J gene TRBJ1-1; possible D gene TRBD1, 6 bases. Germline values: CDR1 MDHEN, CDR2 SYDVKM. The CDR3 is 12 residues long. The germline V and J ends were trimmed by 3 bases and 5 bases, with 7 bases remaining between them. CDR3 DNA sequence: TGTGCCAGCAGTTTTCAGGGGACTGAAGCTTTCTTT. This codes for CASSFQGTEAFF.